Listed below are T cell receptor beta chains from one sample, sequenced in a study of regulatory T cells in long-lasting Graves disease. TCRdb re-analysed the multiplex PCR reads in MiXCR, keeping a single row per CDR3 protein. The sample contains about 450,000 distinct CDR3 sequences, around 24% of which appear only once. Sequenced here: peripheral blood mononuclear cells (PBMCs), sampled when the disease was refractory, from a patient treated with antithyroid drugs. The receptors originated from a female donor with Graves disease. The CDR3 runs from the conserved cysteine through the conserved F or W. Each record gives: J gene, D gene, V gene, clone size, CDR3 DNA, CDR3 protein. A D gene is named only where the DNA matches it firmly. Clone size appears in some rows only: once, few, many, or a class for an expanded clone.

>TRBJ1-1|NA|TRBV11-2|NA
TGTGCCAGCAGCTTAGAGGCATATTCGGTCACTGAAGCTTTCTTT
CASSLEAYSVTEAFF
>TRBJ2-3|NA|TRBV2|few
TGTGCCAGCATTGGGGACACAGATACGCAGTATTTT
CASIGDTDTQYF
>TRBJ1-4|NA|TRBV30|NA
TGTGCCTGGAGTGTAATACCAAGCGAAAAACTGTTTTTT
CAWSVIPSEKLFF
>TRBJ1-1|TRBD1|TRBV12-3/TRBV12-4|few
TGTGCCAGCAGAAGTAGTGGACAGGCTCATCAAGCTTTCTTT
CASRSSGQAHQAFF
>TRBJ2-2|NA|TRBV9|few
TGTGCCAGCAGCCCAACAGGGTCCGGGGAGCTGTTTTTT
CASSPTGSGELFF
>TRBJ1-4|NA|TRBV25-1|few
TGTGCCAGCAGTGAATACCGGGGGGGGATTGCAACTAATGAAAAACTGTTTTTT
CASSEYRGGIATNEKLFF
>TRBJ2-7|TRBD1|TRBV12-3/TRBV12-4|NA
TGTGCCAGCAGTTTAGTGGACAGGGACGAGCAGTACTTC
CASSLVDRDEQYF
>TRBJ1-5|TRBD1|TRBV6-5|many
TGTGCCAGCAGTTACTGGACAGGGAGGTTTCTTGGGCCCCAGCATTTT
CASSYWTGRFLGPQHF
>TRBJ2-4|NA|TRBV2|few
TGTGCCAGCAGTGAGGGCAGGGGAATGGATTCGCATATTCAGTACTTC
CASSEGRGMDSHIQYF
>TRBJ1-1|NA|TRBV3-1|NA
TGTGCCAGCAGCCAAGGGGCAGTAAGTCGAGGGACTGAAGCTTTCTTT
CASSQGAVSRGTEAFF
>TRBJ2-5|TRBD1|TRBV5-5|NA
TGTGCCAGCAGCCCCGGAGGGACAGGGATACTTCGAGAGACCCAGTACTTC
CASSPGGTGILRETQYF
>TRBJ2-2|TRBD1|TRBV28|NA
TGTGCCAGCACCTCTCCCGGACAGGGGCCCGGGGAGCTGTTTTTT
CASTSPGQGPGELFF
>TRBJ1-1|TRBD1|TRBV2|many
TGTGCCAGCAGCCGCGCCGGGACAGCCAACAAAGCTTTCTTT
CASSRAGTANKAFF
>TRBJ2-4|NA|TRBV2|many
TGTGCCAGCAGTGTGGGGGGGCAGCTAAACATTCAGTACTTC
CASSVGGQLNIQYF
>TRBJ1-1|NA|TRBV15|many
TGTGCCACCAGCAGGTCAGAAATTATCCTACCAAACACTGAAGCTTTCTTT
CATSRSEIILPNTEAFF
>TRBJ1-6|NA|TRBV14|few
TGTGCCAGCAGCCAGGAGGGGAGCTCCTATAATTCACCCCTCCACTTT
CASSQEGSSYNSPLHF